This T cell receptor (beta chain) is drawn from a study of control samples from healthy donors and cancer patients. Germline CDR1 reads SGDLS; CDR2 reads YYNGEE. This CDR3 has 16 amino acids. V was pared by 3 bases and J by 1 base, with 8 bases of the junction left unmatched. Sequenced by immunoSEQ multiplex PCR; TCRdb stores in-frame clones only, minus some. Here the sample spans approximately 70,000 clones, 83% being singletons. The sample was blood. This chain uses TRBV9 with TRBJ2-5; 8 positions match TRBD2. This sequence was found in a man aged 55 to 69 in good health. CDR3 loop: CASSAGLSGAQETQYF. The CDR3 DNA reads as TGTGCCAGCAGCGCCGGCCTTAGCGGGGCCCAAGAGACCCAGTACTTC.